The clone carrying this T cell receptor (beta chain) appeared many times. This CDR3 region has 14 residues. V was cut by 5 bases and J by 2 bases, with 12 bases left in between. The V gene's germline CDR1 is SEHNR and CDR2 FQNEAQ (reference sequence). In TCRdb, the RT-PCR reads were re-called with MiXCR into one record per CDR3 protein. The sample has 50,000 to 60,000 distinct CDR3 sequences, roughly 13% seen once. The sample is drawn from a study of patients and donors after allogeneic stem cell transplantation. The chain combines TRBV7-9 with TRBJ2-5; D perhaps matches TRBD1 (6 bases). The sequencing sample was made of blood, either unsorted or a sorted T cell fraction (not recorded which). This receptor was obtained from a human donor who was either an allogeneic HSCT recipient or a stem cell or donor lymphocyte infusion donor (not recorded which). It is not recorded whose cells these are; they may come from a transplant donor. The CDR3 DNA sequence: TGTGCCAGCAGCCCCCGGGACACTCAAGAGACCCAGTACTTC. This sequence encodes CASSPRDTQETQYF.